This TCR beta chain was documented in a study of T-cell memory formation after mild COVID-19. The overall study: Clustering of TCRs was largely donor specific. Overall study results and limits: CD4+ clones that contracted lay mainly in CM and EM; CD8+ ones lay in EMRA.

CDR1 is MNHEY and CDR2 is SVGAGI in the germline V gene. This CDR3 contains 13 residues. V lost 8 bases and J lost 6, with 14 bases in between. From the 5' RACE reads, TCRdb called clonotypes with MiXCR, one entry per CDR3 protein. The data hold approximately 440,000 distinct CDR3 sequences, with around 20% observed a single time. This clonotype was observed a few times. Its antigen is not known. Material: PBMCs or a T cell subset sorted from them (not recorded which). The V gene is TRBV6-5, the J gene TRBJ2-1; possibly TRBD2 for D (5 bases). The sequence was collected from an adult woman who had mild COVID-19 (a few samples of this study predate the infection). Cell type and time point are not known. CDR3 DNA sequence: TGTGCCAGCGGGCTAGGGAGAGGCAATGAGCAGTTCTTC. Its translation: CASGLGRGNEQFF.